These 29 T cell receptor beta chains came from one sample sequenced in a study of blood T cell repertoires in COVID-19. This table comes from immunoSEQ multiplex PCR, and its TCRdb copy is limited to in-frame clones, with some not included. There are approximately 50,000 clones in the sample; 89% occur only once, and 2.2% lies in the top ten. Input material: peripheral blood. The receptors originated from a human donor in a cohort sampled during active COVID-19.

The chain combines TRBV3-1 (or the pseudogene TRBV3-2) with TRBJ2-3; 9 positions agree with TRBD2. J lost 0 bases, V lost 4 bases, and 14 bases had no gene match. This CDR3 spans 19 amino acids. From germline, CDR1 is LGHDT and CDR2 YNNKEL (reference sequence). CDR3 sequence reads: CASSLLGASGVSSTDTQYF. CDR3 nucleotides: TGTGCCAGCAGCCTTTTGGGGGCTAGCGGGGTTTCTAGCACAGATACGCAGTATTTT.

The V call is TRBV4-3, the J call TRBJ2-7, with TRBD1 matching 7 bases. The V gene end was trimmed by 1 base and the J gene end by 0 bases; junction bases not matched to a gene: 3. Germline loops: CDR1 LGHNA, CDR2 YSLEER. The CDR3 runs 15 residues. CDR3 nucleotides: TGCGCCAGCAGCCAAGGCCGGGACAGCTCCTACGAGCAGTACTTC. Protein: CASSQGRDSSYEQYF.

The V call is TRBV28, the J call TRBJ2-4; 9 bases match TRBD2. The CDR3 contains 16 residues. V gave up 5 bases and J gave up 0 bases; unmatched junction bases: 5. The germline gives CDR1 MDHEN, CDR2 SYDVKM. CDR3 amino acids: CASSPGTSLAKNIQYF. The CDR3 nucleotides are TGTGCCAGCAGTCCCGGGACTAGCTTAGCCAAAAACATTCAGTACTTC. The entire variable domain, with the rest obtained from reference TRBV28 and TRBJ2-4, is as follows: DVKVTQSSRYLVKRTGEKVFLECVQDMDHENMFWYRQDPGLGLRLIYFSYDVKMKEKGDIPEGYSVSREKKERFSLILESASTNQTSMYLCASSPGTSLAKNIQYFGAGTRLSVL.

The V and J genes are TRBV7-9 and TRBJ1-6, with D possibly matching TRBD1 (5 bases). The CDR3 consists of 13 residues. Trimming left V 4 bases short and J 10 bases short, with 11 bases between. Germline lookup yields CDR1 SEHNR and CDR2 FQNEAQ (reference sequence). The CDR3 spells CASSSGRGSPLHF. CDR3 nucleotide sequence: TGTGCCAGCAGCTCCGGTAGGGGCTCACCCCTCCACTTT.

This chain uses TRBV6-2 or TRBV6-3 with TRBJ1-1; D gene unclear. V was cut by 3 bases and J by 7 bases, with 18 bases left in between. The CDR3 extends over 15 amino acids. Germline CDR1 reads MNHEY; CDR2 reads SVGEGT. The CDR3, as DNA: TGTGCCAGCAGTTATGGCAGTAGTTTTCAGGTTGAAGCTTTCTTT. It specifies CASSYGSSFQVEAFF.

The V call is TRBV5-1, the J call TRBJ2-3; 9 bases line up with TRBD1. This CDR3 is 12 amino acids long. The trim removed 4 bases at V and 11 bases at J, leaving 5 bases unmatched. Germline lookup yields CDR1 SGHRS and CDR2 YFSETQ. CDR3: CASSGTGGEQYF. DNA for the CDR3: TGCGCCAGCAGCGGAACAGGGGGCGAGCAGTATTTT.

This chain uses TRBV19 with TRBJ2-7, with D tentatively TRBD2 (6 bases). Germline V lookup: CDR1 LNHDA, CDR2 SQIVND (reference sequence). V was cut by 5 bases and J by 2 bases, with 16 bases left in between. The length of the CDR3 is 15 residues. CDR3 sequence: CASSLAGSTPYEQYF. In DNA, the CDR3 is TGTGCCAGTAGTCTCGCCGGGAGTACACCCTACGAGCAGTACTTC.

The chain uses TRBV6-1 and TRBJ1-1, with no clear D. V was pared by 3 bases and J by 0 bases, with 11 bases between. The CDR3 loop spans 15 amino acids. Germline V gene data show CDR1 as MNHNS and CDR2 as SASEGT. The CDR3 sequence: CASSDGSLMNTEAFF. Here the CDR3 DNA reads TGTGCCAGCAGTGATGGGAGCTTAATGAACACTGAAGCTTTCTTT.

The V and J genes are TRBV7-6 and TRBJ1-5, with 9 bases identical to TRBD1. The germline V gene has CDR1 SGHVS and CDR2 FNYEAQ. The J segment lost 6 bases and the V segment lost 3 bases, leaving 6 bases of the junction unmatched. CDR3 size: 15 residues. CDR3: CASSFGTGSGQPQHF. The CDR3 region has the DNA TGTGCCAGCAGCTTCGGGACAGGGTCGGGTCAGCCCCAGCATTTT.

The V gene is TRBV6-5, the J gene TRBJ1-2; TRBD1 agrees at 9 bases. Germline V CDR1 and CDR2: MNHEY, SVGAGI. The CDR3 runs to 14 residues. After removal of 5 bases from V and 3 bases from J, the junction contained 4 bases not matched to a gene. In DNA form, the CDR3 reads TGTGCCAGCAGTAGCGGGACAGGGTACTATGGCTACACCTTC. The encoded protein is CASSSGTGYYGYTF.

The chain combines TRBV5-6 with TRBJ2-1; 8 nucleotides align to TRBD2. Germline lookup yields CDR1 SGHDT and CDR2 YYEEEE. The CDR3 spans 16 residues. Trimming removed 4 bases from V and 4 bases from J; junction bases left unmatched: 10. CDR3 in DNA: TGTGCCAGCAGCCTCACGGGACTAGGGGTGTACAATGAGCAGTTCTTC. It yields the protein CASSLTGLGVYNEQFF.

The chain employs TRBV9 and TRBJ2-2; D possibly corresponds to TRBD1 (5 bases). Germline V gene sequence: CDR1 SGDLS, CDR2 YYNGEE. CDR3 length equals 20 residues. Deletions cut 0 bases from V and 0 bases from J, with 21 bases between. This chain's CDR3 is CASSVATVVQGSANTGELFF. The CDR3 DNA sequence: TGTGCCAGCAGCGTAGCTACTGTAGTTCAGGGTTCAGCGAACACCGGGGAGCTGTTTTTT.

This clone was recorded once. This chain uses TRBV4-2 with TRBJ2-7; TRBD1 is a possible D gene (5 bases). Germline V gene data show CDR1 as LGHNA and CDR2 as YNFKEQ. V was shortened by 2 bases and J by 2 bases, with 13 bases between the two germline ends. The CDR3 runs to 15 residues. This CDR3 reads CASSQSEQGPYEQYF. The DNA for the CDR3 is TGTGCCAGCAGCCAATCTGAGCAGGGCCCCTACGAGCAGTACTTC.

This clone is a singleton in its sample. The chain couples TRBV4-1 to TRBJ1-2; no firm D call. This CDR3 comprises 15 residues. The germline V gene has CDR1 MGHRA and CDR2 YSYEKL. The V end lost 0 bases, the J end lost 1 base, and 9 bases lay between the germline ends. The CDR3 DNA sequence: TGCGCCAGCAGCCAAGATCGGAACAGTAACTATGGCTACACCTTC. Its translation: CASSQDRNSNYGYTF.

The V gene is TRBV13, the J gene TRBJ2-1; 8 nucleotides align to TRBD1. Germline CDR1 PRHDT, CDR2 FYEKMQ (reference sequence). The CDR3 has 14 amino acids. The V segment lost 5 bases and the J segment 1 base; nucleotides outside the gene matches: 1. CDR3 residues: CASSRDRSYNEQFF. The CDR3 nucleotides read TGTGCCAGCAGCAGGGACAGGTCCTACAATGAGCAGTTCTTC.

The CDR3 DNA reads as TGTGCCACCAGCAGGGGACAGTGGTCACCCCTCCACTTT. The encoded protein is CATSRGQWSPLHF. The chain links TRBV15 to TRBJ1-6, with 7 bases matching TRBD1. The germline gives CDR1 LNHNV, CDR2 YYDKDF (reference sequence). Trimming took 3 bases from V and 10 from J; bases not matched to a gene: 3. The CDR3 runs to 13 residues.

This chain joins TRBV7-2 and TRBJ2-1; TRBD2 matches 11 bases. The CDR3 spans 19 residues. Germline trimming cut 1 base from V and 6 bases from J; bases unmatched to any gene: 14. The V gene's germline CDR1 is SGHTA and CDR2 FQGNSA. Here the CDR3 reads CASSLGLAPSGRRGNEQFF. CDR3 sequence (DNA): TGTGCCAGCAGCTTAGGGTTGGCGCCTAGCGGGAGGAGGGGCAATGAGCAGTTCTTC.

The chain combines TRBV6-2 or TRBV6-3 with TRBJ2-7; unclear D gene. CDR3 length: 15 residues. The V gene lost 0 bases and the J gene lost 6 bases, with 15 bases spanning the gap. Germline-derived CDR1 and CDR2 are MNHEY and SVGEGT. CDR3 sequence reads: CASSYSKNGQFEQYF. The DNA of the CDR3 is TGTGCCAGCAGTTACTCGAAGAATGGGCAGTTCGAGCAGTACTTC.

This chain links TRBV5-1 with TRBJ2-2; 9 bases align to TRBD2. The CDR3 is 16 amino acids. Per germline, CDR1 SGHRS and CDR2 YFSETQ. Trimming cost V 4 bases and J 4 bases; bases outside gene matches: 8. The CDR3 region is CASSTAGGPSTGELFF. In DNA, the CDR3 is TGCGCCAGCAGCACTGCGGGAGGGCCGAGCACCGGGGAGCTGTTTTTT.

The rearrangement joins TRBV4-3 to TRBJ2-1; a weak D match, TRBD2 (6 bases). V was shortened by 0 bases and J by 2 bases, with 8 bases between the two germline ends. Germline values: CDR1 LGHNA, CDR2 YSLEER. This CDR3 comprises 15 residues. The chain's CDR3 is CASSQDWGAYNEQFF. The CDR3 DNA reads as TGCGCCAGCAGCCAAGATTGGGGGGCCTACAATGAGCAGTTCTTC.

This clone appeared a few times. The chain joins TRBV9 to TRBJ1-1, with D possibly TRBD1 on 5 matching bases. V was pared by 3 bases and J by 4 bases, with 13 bases between. Germline V gene lookup returns CDR1 SGDLS and CDR2 YYNGEE. The CDR3 has 14 residues. This CDR3 is CASSETGGSTEAFF. In nucleotides, the CDR3 is TGTGCCAGCAGCGAAACAGGTGGCAGCACTGAAGCTTTCTTT.

This chain connects TRBV4-1 to TRBJ2-3; D uncertain. Per the germline V gene, CDR1 is MGHRA and CDR2 is YSYEKL. This CDR3 spans 17 amino acids. Trimming removed 4 bases at V and 2 bases at J, with 19 bases between. The DNA for the CDR3 is TGCGCCAGCAGCCGAGTCAAGAACTCCCTCTCCACAGATACGCAGTATTTT. The encoded protein is CASSRVKNSLSTDTQYF.

The J gene is TRBJ2-1, the V gene TRBV2; perhaps TRBD2 as D (5 bases). The CDR3 loop spans 12 amino acids. Germline CDR1 reads SNHLY; CDR2 reads FYNNEI. V lost 3 bases and J lost 7, with 7 bases in between. The CDR3 DNA sequence: TGTGCCAGCAGTGATCGAGGGAATGAGCAGTTCTTC. Amino acids: CASSDRGNEQFF. Filled out from reference TRBV2 and TRBJ2-1, the complete variable domain reads EPEVTQTPSHQVTQMGQEVILRCVPISNHLYFYWYRQILGQKVEFLVSFYNNEISEKSEIFDDQFSVERPDGSNFTLKIRSTKLEDSAMYFCASSDRGNEQFFGPGTRLTVL.

This clone was seen only a few times. The V and J genes are TRBV6-2 or TRBV6-3 and TRBJ1-5; TRBD1 agrees at 9 bases. V lost 6 bases and J lost 6; bases outside the gene matches: 12. The germline CDR1 and CDR2 sequences are MNHEY and SVGEGT. The length of the CDR3 is 16 residues. The CDR3 sequence is CASSPLQGARGQPQHF. Here the CDR3 DNA reads TGTGCCAGCAGCCCATTACAGGGGGCTAGGGGTCAGCCCCAGCATTTT.

The gene calls are TRBV30 and TRBJ1-1; unclear D gene. Between the trimmed V and J ends, which lost 0 bases and 1 base, there was a span of 9 bases. The CDR3 is 14 amino acids. Germline lookup yields CDR1 GTSNPN and CDR2 SVGIG (reference sequence). This CDR3 reads CAWSVPGKNTEAFF. The CDR3 DNA sequence: TGTGCCTGGAGTGTACCGGGAAAGAACACTGAAGCTTTCTTT.

The chain couples TRBV6-1 to TRBJ1-2, with 9 nucleotides matching TRBD1. J lost 4 bases, V lost 2 bases, and 2 bases had no gene match. Germline V gives CDR1 MNHNS, CDR2 SASEGT. The length of the CDR3 is 14 residues. CDR3 region: CASSESTGGYGYTF. The DNA for the CDR3 is TGTGCCAGCAGTGAATCGACAGGGGGCTATGGCTACACCTTC.

This chain uses TRBV10-3 with TRBJ1-2; 10 positions match TRBD1. The germline gives CDR1 ENHRY, CDR2 SYGVKD. V trimming: 2 bases; J trimming: 5 bases; junction bases outside the gene matches: 2. There are 14 residues in the CDR3. The CDR3 is CAISERQGAYGYTF. CDR3 in DNA: TGTGCCATCAGTGAGAGACAGGGGGCATATGGCTACACCTTC.

The gene calls are TRBV13 and TRBJ2-7; 15 bases fit TRBD2. Trimming removed 2 bases from V and 2 bases from J; junction bases left unmatched: 13. From germline, CDR1 is PRHDT and CDR2 FYEKMQ (reference sequence). CDR3 size: 20 residues. In DNA, the CDR3 is TGTGCCAGCAGCTTAATCCGGGGGACTAGCGGGGGGTTCCCCCCCTACGAGCAGTACTTC. Translated, it gives CASSLIRGTSGGFPPYEQYF.

The chain recombines TRBV19 with TRBJ2-7; D is ambiguous. Trimming left V 5 bases short and J 0 bases short, with 17 bases between. The germline V gene encodes CDR1 LNHDA and CDR2 SQIVND (reference sequence). The CDR3 length is 16 residues. The chain's CDR3 is CASSPDRARSSYEQYF. The CDR3 region has the DNA TGTGCCAGTAGTCCCGATCGAGCAAGAAGCTCCTACGAGCAGTACTTC.